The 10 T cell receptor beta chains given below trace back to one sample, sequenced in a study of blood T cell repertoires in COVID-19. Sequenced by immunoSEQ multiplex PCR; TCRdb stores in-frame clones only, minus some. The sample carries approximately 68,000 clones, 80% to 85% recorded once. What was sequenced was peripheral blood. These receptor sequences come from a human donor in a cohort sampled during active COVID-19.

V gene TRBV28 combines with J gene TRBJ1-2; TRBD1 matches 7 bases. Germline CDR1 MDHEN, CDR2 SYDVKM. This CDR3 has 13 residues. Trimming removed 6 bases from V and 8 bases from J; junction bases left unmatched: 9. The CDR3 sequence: CASRALTGEGYTF. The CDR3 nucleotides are TGTGCCAGCAGAGCACTTACAGGGGAGGGCTACACCTTC.

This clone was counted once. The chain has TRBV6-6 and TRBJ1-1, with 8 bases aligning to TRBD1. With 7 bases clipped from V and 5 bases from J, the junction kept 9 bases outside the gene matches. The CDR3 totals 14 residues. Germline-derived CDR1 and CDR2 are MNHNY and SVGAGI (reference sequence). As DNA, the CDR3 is TGTGCCAGCAAGGGGAGACAGGGGAAGACTGAAGCTTTCTTT. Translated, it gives CASKGRQGKTEAFF.

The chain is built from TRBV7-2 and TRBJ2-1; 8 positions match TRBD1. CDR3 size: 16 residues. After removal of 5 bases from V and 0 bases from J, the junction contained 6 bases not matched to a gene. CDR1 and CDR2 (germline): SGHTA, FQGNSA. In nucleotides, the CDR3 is TGTGCCAGCAGCCCAGGGACAGGCAGCTCCTACAATGAGCAGTTCTTC. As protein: CASSPGTGSSYNEQFF.

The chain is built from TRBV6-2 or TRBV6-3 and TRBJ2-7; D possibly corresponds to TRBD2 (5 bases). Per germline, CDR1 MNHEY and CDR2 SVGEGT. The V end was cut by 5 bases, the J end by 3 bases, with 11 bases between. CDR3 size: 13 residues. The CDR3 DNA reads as TGTGCCAGCAGTAAAGCGGAAAACTACGAGCAGTACTTC. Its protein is CASSKAENYEQYF.

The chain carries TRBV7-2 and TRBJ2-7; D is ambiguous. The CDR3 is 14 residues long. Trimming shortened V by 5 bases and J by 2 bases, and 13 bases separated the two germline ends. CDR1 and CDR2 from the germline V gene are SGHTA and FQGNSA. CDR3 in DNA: TGTGCCAGCAGCCAAGCGTCAGCACCCTACGAGCAGTACTTC. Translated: CASSQASAPYEQYF.

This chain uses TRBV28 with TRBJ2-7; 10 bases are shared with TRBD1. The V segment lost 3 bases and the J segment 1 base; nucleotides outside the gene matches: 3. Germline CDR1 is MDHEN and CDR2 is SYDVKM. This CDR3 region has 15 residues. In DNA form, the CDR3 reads TGTGCCAGCAGTTTGGCGGGACAGGGGTCCTACGAGCAGTACTTC. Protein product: CASSLAGQGSYEQYF.

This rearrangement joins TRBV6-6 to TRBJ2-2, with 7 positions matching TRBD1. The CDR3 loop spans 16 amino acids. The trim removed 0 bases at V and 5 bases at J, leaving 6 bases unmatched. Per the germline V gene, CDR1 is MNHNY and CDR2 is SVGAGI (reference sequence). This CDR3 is CASSYSGRGLTGELFF. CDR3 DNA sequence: TGTGCCAGCAGTTACTCGGGCAGGGGGTTAACCGGGGAGCTGTTTTTT.

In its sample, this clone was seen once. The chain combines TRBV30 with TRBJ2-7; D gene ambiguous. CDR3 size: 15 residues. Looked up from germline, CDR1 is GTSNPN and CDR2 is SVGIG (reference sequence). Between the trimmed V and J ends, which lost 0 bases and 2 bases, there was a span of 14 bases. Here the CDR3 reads CAWSVGPSGPYEQYF. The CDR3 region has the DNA TGTGCCTGGAGTGTTGGGCCGTCCGGCCCCTACGAGCAGTACTTC.

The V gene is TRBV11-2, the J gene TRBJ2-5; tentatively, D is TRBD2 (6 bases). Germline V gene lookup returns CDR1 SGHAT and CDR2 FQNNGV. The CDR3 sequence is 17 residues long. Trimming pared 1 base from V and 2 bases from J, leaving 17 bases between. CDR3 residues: CASSLGPRGGSQETQYF. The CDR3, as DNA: TGTGCCAGCAGCTTAGGTCCTCGGGGAGGCAGTCAAGAGACCCAGTACTTC. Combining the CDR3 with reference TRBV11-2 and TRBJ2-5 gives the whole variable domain EAGVAQSPRYKIIEKRQSVAFWCNPISGHATLYWYQQILGQGPKLLIQFQNNGVVDDSQLPKDRFSAERLKGVDSTLKIQPAKLEDSAVYLCASSLGPRGGSQETQYFGPGTRLLVL.

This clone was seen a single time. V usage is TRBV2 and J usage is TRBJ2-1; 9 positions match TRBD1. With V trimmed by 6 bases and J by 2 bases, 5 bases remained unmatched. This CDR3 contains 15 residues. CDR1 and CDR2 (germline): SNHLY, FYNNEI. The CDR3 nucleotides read TGTGCCAGCAGATGGACAGGGGACCCCTACAATGAGCAGTTCTTC. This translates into CASRWTGDPYNEQFF.